This T cell receptor (beta chain) stems from a study of Graves' ophthalmopathy and Graves' hyperthyroidism. Background on the study: The study drew peripheral blood at initial diagnosis, before any treatment.

Certain patients, namely those with other autoimmune diseases, uncontrolled infections, pregnancy or lactation, were excluded. The evidence that diagnosis relied on was clinical symptoms, serum thyroxine, TRAb, thyroid ultrasound and orbital computed tomography. This clonotype was seen many times. The CDR3 has 11 amino acids. Germline V gene lookup returns CDR1 DFQATT and CDR2 SNEGSKA (reference sequence). V dropped 0 bases and J dropped 4 bases, with 4 bases sitting between them. RNA served as the template for amplifying TCR beta CDR3 regions. The workflow started with a first-round RT-PCR run with HTBI primers and then moved on to a second-round multiplex PCR. TCRdb ran MiXCR on the multiplex PCR reads and lists one entry per CDR3 protein. Of 350,000 to 450,000 distinct CDR3 sequences listed, 18% are singletons.

The receptor comes from a woman between 18 and 29 years old with Graves' ophthalmopathy. Sequencing used peripheral blood. The chain employs TRBV20-1 and TRBJ2-7; D is uncertain. The CDR3 loop reads CSARDYYEQYF. The DNA for the CDR3 is TGCAGTGCTAGAGATTATTACGAGCAGTACTTC.